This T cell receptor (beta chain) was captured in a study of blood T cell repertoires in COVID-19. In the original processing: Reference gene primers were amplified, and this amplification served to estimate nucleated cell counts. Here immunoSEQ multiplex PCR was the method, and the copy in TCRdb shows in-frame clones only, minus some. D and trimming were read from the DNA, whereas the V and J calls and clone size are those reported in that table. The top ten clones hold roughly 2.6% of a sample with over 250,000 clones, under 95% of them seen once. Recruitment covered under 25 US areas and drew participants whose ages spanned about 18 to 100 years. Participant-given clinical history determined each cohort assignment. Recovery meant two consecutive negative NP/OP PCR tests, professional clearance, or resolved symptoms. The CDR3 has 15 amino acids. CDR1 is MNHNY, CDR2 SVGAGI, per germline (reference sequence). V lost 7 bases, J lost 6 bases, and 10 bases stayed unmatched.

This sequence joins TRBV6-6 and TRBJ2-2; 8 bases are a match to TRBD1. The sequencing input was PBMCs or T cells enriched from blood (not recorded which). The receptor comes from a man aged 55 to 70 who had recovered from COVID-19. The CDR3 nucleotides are TGTGCCAGCAACTACGGGACAGGCCCTCCCGGGGAGCTGTTTTTT. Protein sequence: CASNYGTGPPGELFF.